What follows is one TCR beta chain and its context. V dropped 7 bases and J dropped 1 base, with 16 bases sitting between them. CDR1 is GTSNPN, CDR2 SVGIG, per germline (reference sequence). CDR3 length equals 15 residues. This sample stems from a study of blood T cell repertoires in COVID-19. About the research overall: COVID-19 samples from acute and convalescent phases originated in the United States, Italy and Spain. The cDNA or gDNA used as material had been derived from T cells, B-cell-depleted T cells, or PBMCs.

Libraries were prepared by immunoSEQ multiplex PCR; TCRdb keeps only in-frame clonotypes and omits some of them. Here the sample spans about 490,000 clones, 80% to 90% being singletons. The sequencing input was peripheral blood. This chain uses TRBV30 with TRBJ1-4, with D unresolved. This clonotype was obtained from a human donor in a cohort sampled during active COVID-19. CDR3 in amino acids: CASTARAGTNEKLFF. CDR3 DNA: TGTGCCTCAACGGCGAGGGCAGGAACTAATGAAAAACTGTTTTTT. Complete variable domain (other parts from reference TRBV30 and TRBJ1-4): SQTIHQWPATLVQPVGSPLSLECTVEGTSNPNLYWYRQAAGRGLQLLFYSVGIGQISSEVPQNLSASRPQDRQFILSSKKLLLSDSGFYLCASTARAGTNEKLFFGSGTQLSVL.